This T cell receptor (beta chain) was identified in a study of CD8 T cells in Susac syndrome. Reverse transcription of about 0.45 to 1 ug RNA was performed with random hexamers. Across 54 Vbeta and 13 Jbeta, TCR beta CDR3 was amplified with immunoSEQ multiplex PCR. TCRdb reprocessed the immunoSEQ multiplex PCR reads with MiXCR, giving one entry per CDR3 protein. This table has approximately 280,000 distinct CDR3 sequences, more than 75% appearing once. TEMRA cells were enriched by FACS, while CD8+ and CD4+ T cells were obtained through a negative isolation that was performed magnetically. Germline V gene sequence: CDR1 SEHNR, CDR2 FQNEAQ (reference sequence). The CDR3 spans 15 residues. Trimming removed 5 bases from V and 4 bases from J, with 15 bases in between.

The specimen was CD8+ T cells from PBMCs. The TCR originated in a human donor with multiple sclerosis. The chain couples TRBV7-9 to TRBJ2-1, with D perhaps given as TRBD1 or TRBD2 (5 bases each). For the CDR3, the DNA is TGTGCCAGCAGCCCCCAAGGGACGGAATACAATGAGCAGTTCTTC. Translation gives CASSPQGTEYNEQFF. The full variable domain, completed using reference TRBV7-9 and TRBJ2-1, is DTGVSQNPRHKITKRGQNVTFRCDPISEHNRLYWYRQTLGQGPEFLTYFQNEAQLEKSRLLSDRFSAERPKGSFSTLEIQRTEQGDSAMYLCASSPQGTEYNEQFFGPGTRLTVL.